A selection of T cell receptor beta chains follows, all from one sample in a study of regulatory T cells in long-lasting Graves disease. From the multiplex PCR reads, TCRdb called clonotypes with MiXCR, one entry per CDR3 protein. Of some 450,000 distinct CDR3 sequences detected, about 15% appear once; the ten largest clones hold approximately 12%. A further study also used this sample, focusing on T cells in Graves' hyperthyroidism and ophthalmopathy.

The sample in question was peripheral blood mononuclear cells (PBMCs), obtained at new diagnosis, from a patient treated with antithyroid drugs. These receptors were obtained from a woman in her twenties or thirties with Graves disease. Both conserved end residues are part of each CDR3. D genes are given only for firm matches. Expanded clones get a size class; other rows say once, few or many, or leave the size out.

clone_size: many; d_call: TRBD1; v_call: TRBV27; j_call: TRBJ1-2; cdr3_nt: TGTGCCAGCAGTCCCGGACAGGGAAAGAATCGGCACTATGGCTACACCTTC; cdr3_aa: CASSPGQGKNRHYGYTF
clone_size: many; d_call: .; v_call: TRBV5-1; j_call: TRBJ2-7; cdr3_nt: TGCGCCAGCAGCCGCGGGACAGATTACGAGCAGTACTTC; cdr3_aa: CASSRGTDYEQYF
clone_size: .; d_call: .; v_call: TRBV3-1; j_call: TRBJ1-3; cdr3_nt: TGTGCCAGCAGCCAAGAGGTAGTCTCTGGAAACACCATATATTTT; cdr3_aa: CASSQEVVSGNTIYF
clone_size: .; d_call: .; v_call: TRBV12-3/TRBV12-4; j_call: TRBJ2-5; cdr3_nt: TGTGCCAGCAGTTTAGCGGTGGGTAGGGGAGAGACCCAGTACTTC; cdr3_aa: CASSLAVGRGETQYF
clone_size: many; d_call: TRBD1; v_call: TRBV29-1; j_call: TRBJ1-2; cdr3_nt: TGCAGCGTACAACCGACCGGGACAGGGATGGGATTGGGCTACACCTTC; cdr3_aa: CSVQPTGTGMGLGYTF
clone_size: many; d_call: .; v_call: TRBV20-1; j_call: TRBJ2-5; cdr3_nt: TGCAGTGCCTGGGGGGTGGAGACCCAGTACTTC; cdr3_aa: CSAWGVETQYF
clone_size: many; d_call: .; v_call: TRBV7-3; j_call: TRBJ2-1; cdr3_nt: TGTGCCAGCAGCCCAACTAGAACGGGCGATGAGCAGTTCTTC; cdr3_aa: CASSPTRTGDEQFF
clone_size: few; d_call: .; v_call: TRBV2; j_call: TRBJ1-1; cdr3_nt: TGTGCCAGCGGGGGAAATGAAGCTTTCTTT; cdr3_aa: CASGGNEAFF
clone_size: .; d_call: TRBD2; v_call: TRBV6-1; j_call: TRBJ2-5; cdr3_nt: TGTGCCAGCAGTACTGGGACTACCAGAAAAGAGACCCAGTACTTC; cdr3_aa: CASSTGTTRKETQYF
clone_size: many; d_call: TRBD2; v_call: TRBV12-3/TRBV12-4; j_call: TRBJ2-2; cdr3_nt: TGTGCCAGCAACGCACTAGCGGGTACCGGGGAGCTGTTTTTT; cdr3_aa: CASNALAGTGELFF
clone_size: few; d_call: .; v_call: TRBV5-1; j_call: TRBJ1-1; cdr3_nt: TGCGCCAGCAGCTTGTACTCCCCGGGACGAGGGTCGAACACTGAAGCTTTCTTT; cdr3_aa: CASSLYSPGRGSNTEAFF
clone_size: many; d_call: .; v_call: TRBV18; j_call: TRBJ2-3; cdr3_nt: TGTGCCAGCTCACCAGGGGACTTCACAGATACGCAGTATTTT; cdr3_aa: CASSPGDFTDTQYF
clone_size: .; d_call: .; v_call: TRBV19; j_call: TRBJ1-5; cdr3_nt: TGTGCCAGTAGTAACAGTCGCTTAAGCAATCAGCCCCAGCATTTT; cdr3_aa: CASSNSRLSNQPQHF
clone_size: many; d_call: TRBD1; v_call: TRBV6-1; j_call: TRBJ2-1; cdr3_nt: TGTGCCAGTACAGGGGGCCGGGCCAATGAGCAGTTCTTC; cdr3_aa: CASTGGRANEQFF
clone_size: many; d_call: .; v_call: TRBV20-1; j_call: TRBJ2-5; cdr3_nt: TGCAGTGCTTCGAATATCCGGGACGCCCAAGAGACCCAGTACTTC; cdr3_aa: CSASNIRDAQETQYF
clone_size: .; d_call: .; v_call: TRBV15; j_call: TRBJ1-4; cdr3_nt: TGTGCCACCAGCAGAGCCTTGGGGGCCTCAACTAATGAAAAACTGTTTTTT; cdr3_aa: CATSRALGASTNEKLFF
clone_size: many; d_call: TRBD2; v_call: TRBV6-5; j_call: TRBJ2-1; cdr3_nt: TGTGCCAGCAGTTCTGAACTAGCGGGAGGATCAAGTGAGCAGTTCTTC; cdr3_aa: CASSSELAGGSSEQFF
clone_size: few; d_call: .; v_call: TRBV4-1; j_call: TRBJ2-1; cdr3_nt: TGCGCCAGCAGCCCCCACGGGACACCGAGGGATGAGCAGTTCTTC; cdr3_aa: CASSPHGTPRDEQFF
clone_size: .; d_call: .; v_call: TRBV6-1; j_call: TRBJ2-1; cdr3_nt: TGTGCCAGCAGAAGGGACACTTCTAGGGATGAGCAGTTCTTC; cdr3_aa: CASRRDTSRDEQFF
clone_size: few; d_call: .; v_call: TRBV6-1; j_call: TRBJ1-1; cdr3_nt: TGTGCCAGCAGTGCCCTTGTAGGCACTGAAGCTTTCTTT; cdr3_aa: CASSALVGTEAFF
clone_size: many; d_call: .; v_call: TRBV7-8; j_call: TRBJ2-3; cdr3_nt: TGTGCCAGCAGCTTTAGCTGGGGTGGCACAGATACGCAGTATTTT; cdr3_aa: CASSFSWGGTDTQYF
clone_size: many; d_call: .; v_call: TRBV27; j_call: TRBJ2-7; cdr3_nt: TGTGCCAGCAGTAGGCTGGGTTCCTCCTACGAGCAGTACTTC; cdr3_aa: CASSRLGSSYEQYF
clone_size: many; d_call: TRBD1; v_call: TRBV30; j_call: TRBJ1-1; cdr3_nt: TGTGCCTGGGATACGTTGGGACAGACGAACACTGAAGCTTTCTTT; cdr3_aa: CAWDTLGQTNTEAFF
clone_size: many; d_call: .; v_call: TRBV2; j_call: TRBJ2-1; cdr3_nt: TGTGCCAGCAGTGAGACGGGTTCGATCAATGAGCAGTTCTTC; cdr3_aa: CASSETGSINEQFF
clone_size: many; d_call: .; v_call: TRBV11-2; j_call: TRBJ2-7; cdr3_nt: TGTGCCAGCAGCTTAGGTGACCTCTACGAGCAGTACTTC; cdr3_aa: CASSLGDLYEQYF
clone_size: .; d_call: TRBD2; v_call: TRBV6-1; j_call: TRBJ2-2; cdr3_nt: TGTGCCAGCAGAGGGACTAGCGGAACCAAACTGTTTTTT; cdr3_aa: CASRGTSGTKLFF
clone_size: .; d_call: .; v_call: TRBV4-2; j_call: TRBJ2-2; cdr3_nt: TGTGCCAGCAGCCAAAGGGTGAACACCGGGGAGCTGTTTTTT; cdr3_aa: CASSQRVNTGELFF
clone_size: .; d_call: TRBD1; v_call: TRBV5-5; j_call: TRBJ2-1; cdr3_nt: TGTGCCAGCAGCTTGGACAGGGGAAATTTTGAGCAGTTCTTC; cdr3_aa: CASSLDRGNFEQFF
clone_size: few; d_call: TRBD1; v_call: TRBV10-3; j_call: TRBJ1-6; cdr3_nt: TGTGCCATGCGGACAGGGGGGAATTCACCCCTCCACTTT; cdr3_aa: CAMRTGGNSPLHF
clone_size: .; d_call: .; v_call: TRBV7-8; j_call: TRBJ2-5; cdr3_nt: TGTGCCAGCAGTCGAGGGTGGGAGGCACCTAAGCCTGAGCAAGAGACCCGGTACTTC; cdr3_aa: CASSRGWEAPKPEQETRYF
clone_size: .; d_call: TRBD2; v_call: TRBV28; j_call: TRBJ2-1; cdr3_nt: TGTGCCAGCAGTGGGGGGACTAGCGGTAACAATGAGCAGTTCTTC; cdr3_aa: CASSGGTSGNNEQFF
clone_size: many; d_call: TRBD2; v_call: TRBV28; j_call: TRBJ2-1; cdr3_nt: TGTGCCAGCACATGGGGCGGGAGGGCCTACAATGAGCAGTTCTTC; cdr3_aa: CASTWGGRAYNEQFF
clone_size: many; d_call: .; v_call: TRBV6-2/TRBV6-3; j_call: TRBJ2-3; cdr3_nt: TGTGCCAGCAGTTACAGAGTTCCTGGCACAGATACGCAGTATTTT; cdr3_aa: CASSYRVPGTDTQYF
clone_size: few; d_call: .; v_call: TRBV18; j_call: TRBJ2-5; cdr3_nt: TGTGCCAGCTCACCACCGATGGGGGGAGAGACCCAGTACTTC; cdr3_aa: CASSPPMGGETQYF
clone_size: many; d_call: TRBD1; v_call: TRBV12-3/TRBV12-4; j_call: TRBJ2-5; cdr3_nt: TGTGCCAGCAGTTCTCCGATGACAGGGGCAGAGACCCAGTACTTC; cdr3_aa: CASSSPMTGAETQYF
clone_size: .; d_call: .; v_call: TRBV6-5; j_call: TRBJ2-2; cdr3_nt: TGTGCCAGCAGTTACGAGGGTTTGACCGGGGAGCTGTTTTTT; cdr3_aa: CASSYEGLTGELFF
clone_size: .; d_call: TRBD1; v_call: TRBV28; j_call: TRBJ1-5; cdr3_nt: TGTGCCAGCAGCCCGTTAACAGGGGGGGGGGGCCCTTATAGCAATCAGCCCCAGCATTTT; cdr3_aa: CASSPLTGGGGPYSNQPQHF
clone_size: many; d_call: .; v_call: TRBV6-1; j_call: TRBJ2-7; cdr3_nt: TGTGCCAGCTGGACCGCCGCCGACTTGGGCGAGCAGTACTTC; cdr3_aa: CASWTAADLGEQYF
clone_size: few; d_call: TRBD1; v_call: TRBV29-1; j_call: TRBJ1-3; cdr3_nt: TGCAGCGTTGTCGGGACAGGCCGCTCTGGAAACACCATATATTTT; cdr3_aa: CSVVGTGRSGNTIYF
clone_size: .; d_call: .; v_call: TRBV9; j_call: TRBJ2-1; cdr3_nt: TGTGCCAGCAGCGTAGAGGCGGGGGCATACAATGAGCAGTTCTTC; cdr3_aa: CASSVEAGAYNEQFF
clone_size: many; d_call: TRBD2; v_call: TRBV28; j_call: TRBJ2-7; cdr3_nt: TGTGCCAGCAGTTTATTTAATCGATCTACTAGCGGGAGGAACGAGCAGTACTTC; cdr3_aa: CASSLFNRSTSGRNEQYF
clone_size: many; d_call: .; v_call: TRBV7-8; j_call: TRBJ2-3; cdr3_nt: TGTGCCAGCAGCTTCGGGTACACAGATACGCAGTATTTT; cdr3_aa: CASSFGYTDTQYF
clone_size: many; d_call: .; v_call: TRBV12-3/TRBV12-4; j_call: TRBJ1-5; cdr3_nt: TGTGCCAGCAGACGGACAGCCAGCAATCAGCCCCAGCATTTT; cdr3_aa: CASRRTASNQPQHF
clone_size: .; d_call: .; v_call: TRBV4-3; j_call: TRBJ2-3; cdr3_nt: TGCGCCAGCAGCCAGCTGAGGGGGGCCACAGATACGCAGTATTTT; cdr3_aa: CASSQLRGATDTQYF
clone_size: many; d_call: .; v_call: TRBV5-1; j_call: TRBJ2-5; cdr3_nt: TGCGCCAGCAGCTTGGAGTTATGGGGGCAAGAGACCCAGTACTTC; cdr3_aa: CASSLELWGQETQYF
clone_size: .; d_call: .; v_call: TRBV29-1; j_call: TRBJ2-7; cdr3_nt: TGCAGCGTTGAATTAGGGGAGTCCTACGAGCAGTACTTC; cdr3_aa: CSVELGESYEQYF
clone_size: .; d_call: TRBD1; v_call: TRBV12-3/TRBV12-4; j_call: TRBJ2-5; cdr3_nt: TGTGCCAGCAGTTTAAGGGACAGATATCCAGAGACCCAGTACTTC; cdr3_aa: CASSLRDRYPETQYF
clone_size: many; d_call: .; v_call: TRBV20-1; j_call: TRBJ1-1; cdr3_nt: TGCAGTGCTCCTCACATCGGGACCCCTGAAGCTTTCTTT; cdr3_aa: CSAPHIGTPEAFF
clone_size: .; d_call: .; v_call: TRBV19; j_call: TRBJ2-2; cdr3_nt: TGTGCCTCGCGATGGGGGTCCTACACCGGGGAGCTGTTTTTT; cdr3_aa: CASRWGSYTGELFF
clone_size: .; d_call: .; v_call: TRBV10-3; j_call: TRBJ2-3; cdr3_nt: TGTGCCATCAGTGAGTCTGACAGGCATGCTAGCACAGATACGCAGTATTTT; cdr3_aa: CAISESDRHASTDTQYF
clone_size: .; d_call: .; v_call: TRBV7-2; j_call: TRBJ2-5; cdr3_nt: TGTGCCAGCAGACCCCCGGGACCACAAGAGACCCAGTACTTC; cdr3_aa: CASRPPGPQETQYF